Described below is a single T cell receptor beta chain sequence and its context. What it binds is not known. At one end the junction does not follow the germline gene, possibly because of a read error. This specimen comes from a study of blood T cells in healthy people across ages. Study-wide findings and caveats: Leaving the PBMCs unsorted stopped any conclusive comparison of naive versus antigen-experienced cells. It was found that TCR beta diversity correlated strongly with the percentage of naive T cells.

Primed by a sample-barcoded 5' primer and a J-beta primer mix, a second PCR proceeded for about 6 to 12 cycles. TCRdb reprocessed the 5' RACE reads with MiXCR, giving one entry per CDR3 protein. Among roughly 500,000 distinct CDR3 sequences listed, 25% to 30% were seen once. The CDR3 has 15 amino acids. The germline gives CDR1 SGHTS, CDR2 YDEGEE. This chain links TRBV5-8 with TRBJ1-4; tentatively, D is TRBD1 (5 bases). Sequenced input: blood. This receptor was obtained from a woman aged 70-85 years in good health. As DNA, the CDR3 is TGTGCCAGCAGTCCTGGAGTCAGGGCGGGTGAAGAACTGTTTTTT. It translates to CASSPGVRAGEELFF. The complete variable domain, with remaining parts taken from reference TRBV5-8 and TRBJ1-4, reads EAGVTQSPTHLIKTRGQQATLRCSPISGHTSVYWYQQALGLGLQFLLWYDEGEERNRGNFPPRFSGRQFPNYSSELNVNALELEDSALYLCASSPGVRAGEELFFGSGTQLSVL.